The entry below gives a single T cell receptor (beta chain) sequence along with its context. Its antigen is unknown. These data belong to a study of cytomegalovirus exposure and HLA in healthy donors. Study context: There were over 350 genotyped donors. Of these, 75% to 85% fell in the genetic ancestry cluster associated with self-reported Caucasian donors. Whole-study results and caveats: Several of the most significant clusters appeared, in a later analysis, to be linked to common viral pathogens. About 90% or about 30% of the time was how often most TCR beta V segments were productive, according to an earlier analysis.

The CDR3 has 15 residues. In germline, CDR1 is SEHNR, CDR2 FQNEAQ (reference sequence). This PCR relied on a set of 60 Vbeta primers and 13 Jbeta primers. As originally analysed: It was a later analysis that counted about 80 million unique TCR beta chains, of which some 9.9 million were shared. Sequenced by immunoSEQ multiplex PCR; TCRdb stores in-frame clones only, minus some. V and J calls plus clone size are reproduced from that table; the DNA served to infer D and trimming. Of approximately 110,000 clones in the sample, approximately 80% are singletons; the top ten hold about 3.9%. Sequencing input: PBMCs. The chain carries TRBV7-9 and TRBJ2-5, with D perhaps TRBD2 (5 bases). Near its end, the DNA agrees better with TRBJ2-7, so the J call may be wrong. The TCR was taken from a human donor in good health. CDR3 DNA: TGTGCCAGCGTCGTCTCAAAGCCCGGGGTATACGAGCAGTACTTC. Translated: CASVVSKPGVYEQYF.